Presented here are 11 T cell receptor beta chains from one specimen sequenced in a study of cytomegalovirus exposure and HLA in healthy donors. A multiplex PCR was run with 60 Vbeta primers and 13 Jbeta primers. The table came from immunoSEQ multiplex PCR; TCRdb's copy has only in-frame clones and leaves some out. The table records 150,000 to 200,000 clones, roughly an eighth of them present only once. The sequenced material came from PBMCs. All receptors derive from a man between 45 and 60 years old in good health and CMV-seropositive.

The chain is built from TRBV10-3 and TRBJ1-3; 11 bases are a match to TRBD1. The junction had 0 bases not matched to a gene; V was cut back by 11 bases and J by 0 bases. Germline V CDR1 and CDR2: ENHRY, SYGVKD. The CDR3 has 13 amino acids. The CDR3 region is CAGQGASGNTIYF. The CDR3 DNA follows: TGTGCCGGACAGGGGGCCTCTGGAAACACCATATATTTT.

This clone came up a few times. V and J are TRBV30 and TRBJ2-5; D is unclear. This CDR3 contains 11 residues. Germline lookup yields CDR1 GTSNPN and CDR2 SVGIG (reference sequence). Trimming stripped 2 bases from V and 3 bases from J, with 4 bases between. The CDR3: CAWSRKETQYF. In DNA form, the CDR3 reads TGTGCCTGGAGTCGTAAAGAGACCCAGTACTTC.

This clone was counted between two and nine times. The chain combines TRBV14 with TRBJ1-6; D ambiguous. Germline V gives CDR1 SGHDN, CDR2 FVKESK. The ends were cut back, 1 base at V and 6 bases at J, with 7 bases in the middle. CDR3 length equals 14 residues. The CDR3 sequence is CASSQVQANSPLHF. CDR3 nucleotide sequence: TGTGCCAGCAGCCAAGTCCAAGCTAATTCACCCCTCCACTTT.

The rearrangement joins TRBV6-6 to TRBJ1-1; a weak D match, TRBD1 (5 bases). Trimming shortened V by 4 bases and J by 5 bases, and 17 bases separated the two germline ends. Per germline, CDR1 MNHNY and CDR2 SVGAGI (reference sequence). The CDR3 length is 15 residues. The CDR3: CASSWPGGPLTEAFF. CDR3 DNA sequence: TGTGCCAGCAGTTGGCCCGGGGGACCCCTTACTGAAGCTTTCTTT.

This clone was seen a handful of times. Here the CDR3 reads CASSSDRGRAGELFF. The CDR3 DNA sequence: TGTGCCAGCAGCTCCGACAGGGGTAGAGCCGGGGAGCTGTTTTTT. This chain links TRBV7-9 with TRBJ2-2; 8 bases are shared with TRBD1. V shed 4 bases and J 6 bases; nucleotides not matched to a gene: 7. The CDR3 runs 15 residues. Per germline, CDR1 SEHNR and CDR2 FQNEAQ (reference sequence).

This clone was observed a handful of times. The J gene is TRBJ1-5, the V gene TRBV6-1; D may be TRBD1 (5 bases). CDR1 is MNHNS, CDR2 SASEGT, per germline. The CDR3 consists of 15 residues. Trimming took 6 bases from V and 7 from J, leaving 19 bases between them. CDR3 protein: CASSQPGGGGQPQHF. CDR3 bases: TGTGCCAGCAGCCAACCGGGGGGGGGAGGGCAGCCCCAGCATTTT.

This clone was seen a few times. The genes are TRBV28 and TRBJ2-1, with TRBD2 identical over 8 bases. The J segment lost 5 bases and the V segment lost 3 bases, leaving 6 bases of the junction unmatched. Germline lookup yields CDR1 MDHEN and CDR2 SYDVKM. This CDR3 spans 15 amino acids. The CDR3 spells CASSFSGGPNNEQFF. In DNA form, the CDR3 reads TGTGCCAGCAGTTTCAGCGGGGGCCCTAACAATGAGCAGTTCTTC.

Regarding this clone: Distinct nucleotide sequences in the sample also encode this CDR3. This chain connects TRBV6-6 to TRBJ1-1; no reliable D call. The CDR3 runs to 13 residues. Looked up from germline, CDR1 is MNHNY and CDR2 is SVGAGI (reference sequence). V was shortened by 0 bases and J by 4 bases, with 6 bases between the two germline ends. The CDR3 loop is CASSYSGGTEAFF. CDR3 bases: TGTGCCAGCAGTTACTCGGGAGGCACTGAAGCTTTCTTT.

This clone was observed a handful of times. The V gene is TRBV5-1, the J gene TRBJ1-1, with D possibly TRBD1 on 5 matching bases. The germline V and J ends were trimmed by 1 base and 4 bases, with 8 bases remaining between them. The germline V gene has CDR1 SGHRS and CDR2 YFSETQ. The CDR3 runs to 13 residues. CDR3 amino acids: CASSLQGGTEAFF. CDR3 coding DNA: TGCGCCAGCAGCTTGCAGGGTGGCACTGAAGCTTTCTTT.

V and J are TRBV29-1 and TRBJ2-5; D is possibly TRBD2 (7 bases). V lost 8 bases and J 5 bases, leaving 18 bases between the germline ends. Germline V lookup: CDR1 SQVTM, CDR2 ANQGSEA. The CDR3 spans 13 residues. CDR3 DNA sequence: TGCAGCTCTGTGGGGGGGGGCATGGAGACCCAGTACTTC. Its translation: CSSVGGGMETQYF.

This clone was observed a handful of times. The chain recombines TRBV6-1 with TRBJ2-7; 9 nucleotides align to TRBD1. CDR3 size: 15 residues. The V gene end was trimmed by 3 bases and the J gene end by 1 base; junction bases not matched to a gene: 4. Germline V lookup: CDR1 MNHNS, CDR2 SASEGT. The CDR3 sequence: CASSEGQGFSYEQYV. CDR3 sequence (DNA): TGTGCCAGCAGTGAGGGACAGGGTTTTTCCTACGAGCAGTACGTC.